The 8 T cell receptor beta chains presented below share a single source sample, sequenced in a study of blood T cells in healthy people across ages. A sample-barcoded 5' primer and a J-beta primer mix were used in a second PCR of about 7 to 12 cycles. TCRdb passed the 5' RACE reads through MiXCR, listing each CDR3 protein once. Found here are just over 1 million distinct CDR3 sequences, 40% to 55% of them singletons; the top ten hold about 20%. The sample consisted of blood. The receptors stem from a woman in her fifties or sixties in good health.

There are a few counts of this clonotype. V gene TRBV7-9 combines with J gene TRBJ2-1; 7 positions agree with TRBD2. The CDR3 spans 13 residues. Germline trimming cut 5 bases from V and 10 bases from J; bases unmatched to any gene: 8. Germline V gene lookup returns CDR1 SEHNR and CDR2 FQNEAQ (reference sequence). CDR3 in DNA: TGTGCCAGCAGCATAAGCGGGACCGCCGAGCAGTTCTTC. Translated: CASSISGTAEQFF.

The genes are TRBV7-2 and TRBJ2-4, with TRBD1 as a possible D gene (5 bases). This CDR3 is built from 13 residues. The germline V gene encodes CDR1 SGHTA and CDR2 FQGNSA. V was shortened by 5 bases and J by 15 bases, with 20 bases between the two germline ends. The CDR3 sequence is CASSRNGGAERYF. CDR3 DNA: TGTGCCAGCAGCCGAAACGGTGGGGCCGAGCGGTACTTC.

This clonotype was detected only a few times. The genes are TRBV12-3 or TRBV12-4 and TRBJ2-7, with TRBD2 as a possible D gene (6 bases). Trimming pared 3 bases from V and 2 bases from J, leaving 26 bases between. The CDR3 loop spans 19 amino acids. The CDR3 loop is CASSLAQGWSSGFPYEQYF. CDR3 nucleotides: TGTGCCAGCAGTTTGGCCCAAGGGTGGAGTAGCGGTTTCCCCTACGAGCAGTACTTC.

Details on this clonotype: At one end, the junction sequence differs from germline, possibly due to a read error. This chain uses TRBV27 with TRBJ2-6; D may be TRBD1 (5 bases). The length of the CDR3 is 13 residues. The germline V gene encodes CDR1 MNHEY and CDR2 SMNVEV (reference sequence). Here the CDR3 DNA reads TGTGCCAGCAGTTTGCCTGGGGCCAACGTCCCGACTTTC. The encoded protein is CASSLPGANVPTF. The whole variable domain, remainder taken from reference TRBV27 and TRBJ2-6, is EAQVTQNPRYLITVTGKKLTVTCSQNMNHEYMSWYRQDPGLGLRQIYYSMNVEVTDKGDVPEGYKVSRKEKRNFPLILESPSPNQTSLYFCASSLPGANVPTFGAGSRLTVL.

The chain carries TRBV28 and TRBJ1-6; the D gene is possibly TRBD1 (6 bases). Germline-derived CDR1 and CDR2 are MDHEN and SYDVKM. The V end was cut by 2 bases, the J end by 10 bases, with 12 bases between. The CDR3 covers 14 residues. CDR3 sequence (DNA): TGTGCCAGCAGTTTACAAGGAGGACAGTCACCCCTCCACTTT. Residues: CASSLQGGQSPLHF.

The chain links TRBV7-2 to TRBJ2-1; 10 bases match TRBD2. This CDR3 has 14 amino acids. Losses at the gene ends were 7 bases for V and 4 bases for J; bases not matched to a gene: 4. Germline assignment: CDR1 SGHTA and CDR2 FQGNSA. The CDR3 here is CASTLAGAYNEQFF. In DNA form, the CDR3 reads TGTGCCAGCACCCTAGCGGGGGCATACAATGAGCAGTTCTTC.

This clonotype occurred a few times. V is TRBV6-2 or TRBV6-3 and J is TRBJ2-1; D gene ambiguous. From germline, CDR1 is MNHEY and CDR2 SVGEGT. The CDR3 extends over 14 amino acids. V gave up 6 bases and J gave up 6 bases, with 15 bases separating them. CDR3 sequence: CASRPSLGANEQFF. CDR3 in DNA: TGTGCCAGCAGGCCCAGCTTGGGTGCCAATGAGCAGTTCTTC.

V is TRBV3-1 and J is TRBJ2-7; 9 nucleotides agree with TRBD1. V shed 4 bases and J 4 bases; nucleotides not matched to a gene: 11. Per germline, CDR1 LGHDT and CDR2 YNNKEL (reference sequence). This CDR3 has 16 residues. CDR3 residues: CASSPVPGQGYYEQYF. CDR3 DNA: TGTGCCAGCAGCCCAGTCCCGGGACAGGGTTATTACGAGCAGTACTTC.